The 20 T cell receptor beta chains presented below share a single source sample, sequenced in a study of CXCR3-negative and CXCR3-positive naive CD8 T cells. Broader study findings: Hydrophobicity of TRB CDR3s was greater in CXCR3-positive naive cells than in CXCR3-negative naive cells.

Their target antigens are unknown. The TRB libraries of cDNA were built by UMI-labeled 5' RACE. Each CDR3 protein gets one entry in TCRdb, which reprocessed the 5' RACE reads and gives no DNA. Reported are about 60,000 distinct CDR3 sequences; the ten largest clones contain more than 0.5%. The material sequenced was naive CXCR3+ CD8+ T cells from blood. Subset defined: CD45RO-CCR7+CD27+CD95- naive CD8+ T cells expressing CXCR3 (TNR3+). These receptors were taken from a human donor in good health. Some clones in this sample may be carry-over from other donors' samples.

The genes are TRBV4-2 and TRBJ2-1; no DNA is available, so the TRBD2 call from TCRdb remains unchecked. The CDR3 is 17 residues long. The germline V gene has CDR1 LGHNA and CDR2 YNFKEQ. CDR3 loop: CASSQGVAGGPYNEQFF.

The rearrangement uses TRBV4-2 and TRBJ2-1; TCRdb's assignment of TRBD1 cannot be checked, as there is no DNA. CDR3 length: 14 amino acids. The germline V gene encodes CDR1 LGHNA and CDR2 YNFKEQ. CDR3 loop: CASSPGQGKGEQFF.

The chain uses TRBV9 and TRBJ2-3; lacking DNA, the TRBD1 call made by TCRdb goes unchecked. This CDR3 is built from 15 residues. From germline, CDR1 is SGDLS and CDR2 YYNGEE. The CDR3 is CASSVGAPPTDTQYF. Drawing the rest from reference TRBV9 and TRBJ2-3, the complete variable domain is DSGVTQTPKHLITATGQRVTLRCSPRSGDLSVYWYQQSLDQGLQFLIQYYNGEERAKGNILERFSAQQFPDLHSELNLSSLELGDSALYFCASSVGAPPTDTQYFGPGTRLTVL.

The chain has TRBV4-3 and TRBJ1-1; TCRdb picks TRBD1, but there is no DNA to check that call. This CDR3 is built from 16 residues. Germline V gene sequence: CDR1 LGHNA, CDR2 YSLEER. The CDR3 loop reads CASSQGTELMNTEAFF.

The genes are TRBV20-1 and TRBJ2-7; no DNA is available, so the TRBD1 call from TCRdb remains unchecked. Germline V gene data show CDR1 as DFQATT and CDR2 as SNEGSKA (reference sequence). This CDR3 is built from 14 residues. The chain's CDR3 is CSARGTKVSYEQYF.

The rearrangement uses TRBV24-1 and TRBJ1-1. The CDR3 contains 13 residues. Germline loops: CDR1 KGHDR, CDR2 SFDVKD. The CDR3 is CATSDSTALGAFF.

The V gene is TRBV6-5, the J gene TRBJ2-1. Germline values: CDR1 MNHEY, CDR2 SVGAGI. The CDR3 has 15 residues. The CDR3 is CASSYWESSYNEQFF.

CDR3 loop: CSVDSGRALNEQFF. The chain recombines TRBV29-1 with TRBJ2-1; no DNA is available, so the TRBD2 call from TCRdb remains unchecked. The V gene's germline CDR1 is SQVTM and CDR2 ANQGSEA. This CDR3 is 14 amino acids long.

This sequence joins TRBV4-2 and TRBJ2-7; the TCRdb D gene call, TRBD2, has no DNA to confirm it. The CDR3 length is 16 residues. CDR1 LGHNA and CDR2 YNFKEQ come from the germline V gene. The CDR3 protein is CASSQDPAGGSYENYF.

This rearrangement joins TRBV10-3 to TRBJ1-2; absent DNA, TCRdb's TRBD1 call cannot be checked. Germline V gene data show CDR1 as ENHRY and CDR2 as SYGVKD. The CDR3 loop spans 13 amino acids. The CDR3 sequence: CAISELRGDGYTF.

This chain joins TRBV7-9 and TRBJ1-1; TCRdb's assignment of TRBD1 cannot be checked, as there is no DNA. Germline V gene lookup returns CDR1 SEHNR and CDR2 FQNEAQ (reference sequence). The CDR3 totals 14 residues. CDR3 loop: CASSLRDREPEAFF.

The CDR3 sequence: CASSLSSRPTRFPDTQYF. The chain uses TRBV7-6 and TRBJ2-3. This CDR3 is built from 18 residues. Germline CDR1 and CDR2: SGHVS and FNYEAQ. Looking up the rest from reference TRBV7-6 and TRBJ2-3 gives the full variable domain: GAGVSQSPRYKVTKRGQDVALRCDPISGHVSLYWYRQALGQGPEFLTYFNYEAQQDKSGLPNDRFSAERPEGSISTLTIQRTEQRDSAMYRCASSLSSRPTRFPDTQYFGPGTRLTVL.

This chain uses TRBV11-2 with TRBJ1-1; TCRdb proposes TRBD1, but this gene call is untestable without DNA. From germline, CDR1 is SGHAT and CDR2 FQNNGV. The CDR3 totals 15 residues. CDR3 protein: CASSLGDTGIAEAFF.

The chain recombines TRBV6-2 or TRBV6-3 with TRBJ2-7; absent DNA, TCRdb's TRBD2 call cannot be checked. In germline, CDR1 is MNHEY, CDR2 SVGEGT. The CDR3 sequence is 16 residues long. The CDR3: CASSYRRTGGGYEQYF.

This chain connects TRBV7-9 to TRBJ2-2. The CDR3 is 14 residues long. Per germline, CDR1 SEHNR and CDR2 FQNEAQ (reference sequence). The CDR3 sequence: CASRPDSNTGELFF.

CDR3 protein: CASSLDLASGDNYNEQFF. The V call is TRBV7-7, the J call TRBJ2-1; TCRdb lists TRBD2, though no DNA is available to test this call. Germline CDR1 is SSHAT and CDR2 is FNYEAQ (reference sequence). The CDR3 runs to 18 residues. The variable domain in full, completed from reference TRBV7-7 and TRBJ2-1, reads GAGVSQSPRYKVTKRGQDVTLRCDPISSHATLYWYQQALGQGPEFLTYFNYEAQPDKSGLPSDRFSAERPEGSISTLTIQRTEQRDSAMYRCASSLDLASGDNYNEQFFGPGTRLTVL.

The chain uses TRBV6-2 or TRBV6-3 and TRBJ1-5; TCRdb lists TRBD1, though no DNA is available to test this call. CDR1 and CDR2 (germline): MNHEY, SVGEGT. The CDR3 has 13 residues. The CDR3 loop reads CATQTGQAQPQHF.

The chain uses TRBV20-1 and TRBJ2-1; TCRdb lists TRBD1, though no DNA is available to test this call. The CDR3 has 12 residues. CDR1 is DFQATT, CDR2 SNEGSKA, per germline (reference sequence). Here the CDR3 reads CSGPYGTNEQFF.

The chain carries TRBV28 and TRBJ2-1; TCRdb lists TRBD1, though no DNA is available to test this call. CDR1 is MDHEN and CDR2 is SYDVKM in the germline V gene. CDR3 length: 16 amino acids. CDR3 loop: CASSFVGTISYNEQFF.

The rearrangement links TRBV7-6 to TRBJ2-1. The CDR3 loop spans 13 amino acids. Per germline, CDR1 SGHVS and CDR2 FNYEAQ. The CDR3 region is CASSLDDYNEQFF.